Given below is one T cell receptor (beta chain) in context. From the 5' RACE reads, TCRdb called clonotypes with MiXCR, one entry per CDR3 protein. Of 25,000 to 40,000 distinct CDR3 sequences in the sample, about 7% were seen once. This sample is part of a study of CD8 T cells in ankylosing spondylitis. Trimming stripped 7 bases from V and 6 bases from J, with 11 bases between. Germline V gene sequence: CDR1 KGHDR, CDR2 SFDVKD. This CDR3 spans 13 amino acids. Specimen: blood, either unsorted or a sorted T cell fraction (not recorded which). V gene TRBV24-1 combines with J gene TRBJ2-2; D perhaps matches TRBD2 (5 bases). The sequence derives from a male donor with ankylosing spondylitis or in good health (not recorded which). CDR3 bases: TGTGCCACCAGCGAAACTAGGTCCGGGGAGCTGTTTTTT. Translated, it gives CATSETRSGELFF.